This TCR beta chain was recorded in a study of blood T cell repertoires in COVID-19. The overall study: T cells, B-cell-depleted T cells, or PBMCs provided the cDNA or gDNA that served as material.

This clone was counted a single time. V trimming: 3 bases; J trimming: 3 bases; junction bases outside the gene matches: 7. Germline V gene sequence: CDR1 SEHNR, CDR2 FQNEAQ (reference sequence). The CDR3 sequence is 16 residues long. Source study methods: Amplification of reference gene primers provided the estimated nucleated cell counts. Repertoires were generated with immunoSEQ multiplex PCR, while TCRdb's copy carries only in-frame clones and drops some. V and J calls plus clone size are reproduced from that table; the DNA served to infer D and trimming. The sample lists 100,000 or so clones, approximately 90% occurring once.

The chain joins TRBV7-9 to TRBJ1-1; TRBD1 matches 10 bases. Specimen: peripheral blood. This receptor was taken from a human donor with active COVID-19. The donor label of this sample is uncertain. For the CDR3, the DNA is TGTGCCAGCAGCTTTCGGACAGGGGGAAACCACACTGAAGCTTTCTTT. Translated: CASSFRTGGNHTEAFF.